Shown below are 14 T cell receptor beta chains from a single sample sequenced in a study of blood T cell repertoires in COVID-19. Using immunoSEQ multiplex PCR, the repertoire was profiled, and TCRdb retains in-frame clones only, with some absent. Of hundreds of thousands of clones listed, more than 80% are singletons. The sequencing sample was made of PBMCs or T cells enriched from blood (not recorded which). These receptors were taken from a man aged 25 to 45 who had recovered from COVID-19.

This chain joins TRBV28 and TRBJ2-2, with TRBD1 as a possible D gene (6 bases). This CDR3 region has 15 residues. Trimming pared 3 bases from V and 0 bases from J, leaving 8 bases between. The germline V gene encodes CDR1 MDHEN and CDR2 SYDVKM. The CDR3 nucleotides read TGTGCCAGCAGTTTGGACAGCGCGAACACCGGGGAGCTGTTTTTT. Translated: CASSLDSANTGELFF.

The chain carries TRBV7-9 and TRBJ1-3, with a tentative D call TRBD1 (5 bases). CDR3 size: 13 residues. V dropped 6 bases and J dropped 2 bases, with 8 bases sitting between them. Germline V gives CDR1 SEHNR, CDR2 FQNEAQ (reference sequence). The CDR3 nucleotides are TGTGCCAGCAGGGAGGGGACTGGAAACACCATATATTTT. Its protein product is CASREGTGNTIYF.

V and J are TRBV30 and TRBJ1-5; 7 bases agree with TRBD1. Germline V lookup: CDR1 GTSNPN, CDR2 SVGIG (reference sequence). V shed 8 bases, J shed 2 bases, and the junction held 6 bases outside the gene matches. This CDR3 contains 13 residues. In DNA, the CDR3 is TGTGCCGCTAACAGGGGACGCAATCAGCCCCAGCATTTT. Amino acid sequence: CAANRGRNQPQHF.

V is TRBV2 and J is TRBJ1-2; no clear D gene. Germline CDR1 reads SNHLY; CDR2 reads FYNNEI. Trimming took 6 bases from V and 5 from J, leaving 10 bases between them. The CDR3 totals 12 residues. CDR3: CASRAPGYGYTF. As DNA, the CDR3 is TGTGCCAGCAGGGCCCCGGGTTATGGCTACACCTTC.

This rearrangement joins TRBV11-2 to TRBJ2-1; TRBD2 matches 9 bases. Unmatched junction bases numbered 9, after V lost 5 bases and J lost 10 bases. CDR3 length equals 14 residues. Germline CDR1 reads SGHAT; CDR2 reads FQNNGV. CDR3 loop: CASSQEAGGSEQFF. In nucleotides, the CDR3 is TGTGCCAGCAGCCAGGAAGCGGGAGGCTCAGAGCAGTTCTTC. Looking up the rest from reference TRBV11-2 and TRBJ2-1 gives the full variable domain: EAGVAQSPRYKIIEKRQSVAFWCNPISGHATLYWYQQILGQGPKLLIQFQNNGVVDDSQLPKDRFSAERLKGVDSTLKIQPAKLEDSAVYLCASSQEAGGSEQFFGPGTRLTVL.

V is TRBV9 and J is TRBJ1-2, with D maybe TRBD1 (6 bases). The CDR3 is made up of 13 amino acids. Between the trimmed V and J ends, which lost 2 bases and 4 bases, there was a span of 9 bases. Germline values: CDR1 SGDLS, CDR2 YYNGEE. The CDR3 region is CASSVGDTYGYTF. The CDR3 DNA sequence: TGTGCCAGCAGCGTGGGGGACACCTATGGCTACACCTTC.

V and J are TRBV10-3 and TRBJ1-1; 9 nucleotides agree with TRBD1. The trim removed 4 bases at V and 3 bases at J, leaving 6 bases unmatched. The CDR3 contains 15 residues. The germline CDR1 and CDR2 sequences are ENHRY and SYGVKD. This chain's CDR3 is CAISATTGGDTEAFF. CDR3 nucleotides: TGTGCCATCAGTGCAACGACAGGGGGGGACACTGAAGCTTTCTTT.

V and J are TRBV5-1 and TRBJ2-1; D perhaps matches TRBD2 (7 bases). The CDR3 extends over 16 amino acids. The ends were cut back, 1 base at V and 4 bases at J, with 15 bases in the middle. Germline lookup yields CDR1 SGHRS and CDR2 YFSETQ. CDR3 sequence (DNA): TGCGCCAGCAGCTTGTCCCCGGGGGGCTCATACAATGAGCAGTTCTTC. This codes for CASSLSPGGSYNEQFF.

CDR3 protein: CASSQISELYF. The CDR3 coding sequence is TGTGCCAGCAGCCAAATCTCGGAGTTGTACTTC. The chain combines TRBV14 with TRBJ2-7; D gene ambiguous. Germline-derived CDR1 and CDR2 are SGHDN and FVKESK. This CDR3 contains 11 residues. Trimming stripped 2 bases from V and 12 bases from J, with 11 bases between.

This chain uses TRBV24-1 with TRBJ2-5, with 7 bases aligning to TRBD2. This CDR3 spans 15 amino acids. Losses at the gene ends were 0 bases for V and 4 bases for J; bases not matched to a gene: 4. Germline assignment: CDR1 KGHDR and CDR2 SFDVKD. The CDR3 region is CATSDLRGGRETQYF. DNA of the CDR3: TGTGCCACCAGTGATTTGCGCGGCGGGAGAGAGACCCAGTACTTC.

This clone was recorded only once. The chain carries TRBV27 and TRBJ2-7; no clear D gene. V was cut by 4 bases and J by 4 bases, with 11 bases left in between. Germline V gives CDR1 MNHEY, CDR2 SMNVEV (reference sequence). This CDR3 contains 13 residues. CDR3 region: CASSSRLWYEQYF. The CDR3 DNA follows: TGTGCCAGCAGTTCCCGTCTATGGTACGAGCAGTACTTC.

The chain uses TRBV29-1 and TRBJ1-3; tentative D call: TRBD1 (5 bases). The CDR3 length is 14 residues. Deletions cut 2 bases from V and 5 bases from J, with 13 bases between. Looked up from germline, CDR1 is SQVTM and CDR2 is ANQGSEA. In DNA, the CDR3 is TGCAGCGTTGAACAAAGGGGTTACAGAAACACCATATATTTT. This gives the protein CSVEQRGYRNTIYF.

This clone was picked up one time. The chain employs TRBV19 and TRBJ2-7, with D tentatively TRBD2 (6 bases). Trimming shortened V by 4 bases and J by 0 bases, and 10 bases separated the two germline ends. The CDR3 covers 14 residues. Germline V gene sequence: CDR1 LNHDA, CDR2 SQIVND (reference sequence). DNA for the CDR3: TGTGCCAGTAGTACCTGGGACTTCTCCTACGAGCAGTACTTC. Translated, it gives CASSTWDFSYEQYF.

The chain combines TRBV7-9 with TRBJ2-7, with D uncertain. V was cut by 3 bases and J by 6 bases, with 9 bases left in between. CDR1 is SEHNR and CDR2 is FQNEAQ in the germline V gene (reference sequence). The CDR3 runs to 12 residues. The CDR3 loop is CASSFVTSEQYF. The CDR3 region has the DNA TGTGCCAGCAGCTTCGTCACATCCGAGCAGTACTTC.